This TCR beta chain was captured by sequencing in a study of long-term antiretroviral therapy in people with HIV. The CDR3 is 14 amino acids. From germline, CDR1 is PRHDT and CDR2 FYEKMQ (reference sequence). Trimming stripped 1 base from V and 0 bases from J, with 7 bases between. Run at survey level, the immunoSEQ assay was version v3.0. Using immunoSEQ multiplex PCR, the repertoire was profiled, and TCRdb retains in-frame clones only, with some absent. This table holds some 15,000 clones, about 82% found once. The sequence came from a woman in her 40s with HIV. Sample: unsorted PBMCs, taken 1.8 years before starting antiretroviral therapy. The chain is built from TRBV13 and TRBJ2-7; no reliable D call. DNA for the CDR3: TGTGCCAGCAGCTTAGAGGGCCTCTCCTACGAGCAGTACTTC. This sequence encodes CASSLEGLSYEQYF.